The 5 T cell receptor beta chains below were found in one sample sequenced in a study of cytomegalovirus exposure and HLA in healthy donors. PCR used 60 Vbeta primers and 13 Jbeta primers. Using immunoSEQ multiplex PCR, the repertoire was profiled, and TCRdb retains in-frame clones only, with some absent. Among some 150,000 clones listed, more than 75% were seen once. The sequencing sample was made of PBMCs. These TCRs come from a male donor in good health and CMV-seronegative.

The chain recombines TRBV7-3 with TRBJ2-3, with 7 bases aligning to TRBD1. After removal of 5 bases from V and 2 bases from J, the junction contained 4 bases not matched to a gene. This CDR3 has 14 amino acids. CDR1 is SGHTA and CDR2 is FQGTGA in the germline V gene. The CDR3 DNA reads as TGTGCCAGCAGCCCAGGGACAGCCACAGATACGCAGTATTTT. It specifies CASSPGTATDTQYF.

This clone was found once. J is TRBJ2-1 and V is TRBV7-3; the match to TRBD2 covers 11 bases. The CDR3 runs to 14 residues. Trimming removed 5 bases from V and 4 bases from J; junction bases left unmatched: 1. CDR1 and CDR2 from the germline V gene are SGHTA and FQGTGA. CDR3 amino acids: CASSPSGGYNEQFF. The CDR3 bases are TGTGCCAGCAGCCCTAGCGGGGGGTACAATGAGCAGTTCTTC.

CDR3 in amino acids: CASSFGGRGINIQYF. CDR3 bases: TGTGCCAGCAGCTTTGGGGGTCGGGGGATAAACATTCAGTACTTC. V and J are TRBV7-9 and TRBJ2-4; D may be TRBD2 (6 bases). Germline-derived CDR1 and CDR2 are SEHNR and FQNEAQ (reference sequence). With 3 bases removed from V and 6 bases from J, the gap between germline ends came to 15 bases. The CDR3 is 15 amino acids.

The gene calls are TRBV9 and TRBJ2-7; 7 bases match TRBD1. The germline V gene encodes CDR1 SGDLS and CDR2 YYNGEE. The V segment lost 4 bases and the J segment 4 bases; nucleotides outside the gene matches: 14. The CDR3 spans 16 residues. The CDR3 DNA reads TGTGCCAGCAGCCCAACCGCCCGGGACAGACTGTACGAGCAGTACTTC. Protein: CASSPTARDRLYEQYF. Full variable domain (missing parts from reference TRBV9 and TRBJ2-7): DSGVTQTPKHLITATGQRVTLRCSPRSGDLSVYWYQQSLDQGLQFLIQYYNGEERAKGNILERFSAQQFPDLHSELNLSSLELGDSALYFCASSPTARDRLYEQYFGPGTRLTVT.

The V call is TRBV7-2, the J call TRBJ1-2; D ambiguous. V dropped 5 bases and J dropped 0 bases, with 13 bases sitting between them. This CDR3 contains 15 residues. Germline CDR1 reads SGHTA; CDR2 reads FQGNSA. The CDR3 nucleotides read TGTGCCAGCAGCCCCAGGTCAGGAACTAACTATGGCTACACCTTC. It encodes CASSPRSGTNYGYTF.